This is a list of T cell receptor beta chains from one sample in a study of blood T cell repertoires in COVID-19. Produced via immunoSEQ multiplex PCR; TCRdb's table is partial and in-frame only. This sample has a few hundred thousand clones, with 85% to 90% found just once. The sequenced sample consisted of peripheral blood. All receptors come from a man aged 55 to 69 with acute or convalescent COVID-19. The CDR3 runs from the conserved cysteine through the conserved F or W. The D gene is left open where the match is weak. Clone size is given for some rows only: seen once, a few or many times, or a class if the clone is expanded.

cdr3_aa cdr3_nt d_call clone_size j_call v_call
CASSLEGFSATGNTIYF TGTGCCAGCAGCTTAGAGGGGTTCAGCGCAACTGGAAACACCATATATTTT . once TRBJ1-3 TRBV7-2
CASSQGRGEQFF TGCGCCAGCAGCCAGGGTCGGGGTGAGCAGTTCTTC . . TRBJ2-1 TRBV4-3
CASSLIGAKGEQYF TGTGCCAGTAGCCTTATAGGGGCGAAAGGCGAGCAGTACTTC . once TRBJ2-7 TRBV19
CASSYGTGSVETQYF TGTGCCAGTAGTTACGGGACAGGGAGCGTGGAGACCCAGTACTTC TRBD1 . TRBJ2-5 TRBV19
CASSVGRDLEGNTQYF TGTGCCAGCAGCGTGGGTCGGGACTTGGAGGGAAATACGCAGTATTTT . . TRBJ2-3 TRBV7-2
CASSFSGSVYEQYF TGTGCCAGCAGTTTTAGCGGGAGCGTTTACGAGCAGTACTTC TRBD2 . TRBJ2-7 TRBV28
CASSLASAGPYNEQFF TGCGCCAGCAGCTTGGCCTCTGCGGGCCCCTACAATGAGCAGTTCTTC . . TRBJ2-1 TRBV5-1
CATSLGLNQPQHF TGTGCCACCAGTCTTGGACTGAATCAGCCCCAGCATTTT . . TRBJ1-5 TRBV24-1
CASSLYGTDTQYF TGTGCCAGCAGTTTGTATGGCACAGATACGCAGTATTTT . . TRBJ2-3 TRBV12-3/TRBV12-4
CAWSMTSWGTGELFF TGTGCCTGGAGTATGACTAGCTGGGGCACCGGGGAGCTGTTTTTT TRBD2 . TRBJ2-2 TRBV30
CASTVVGGWDRGEQFF TGTGCCAGCACCGTGGTGGGGGGATGGGACCGCGGTGAGCAGTTCTTC . . TRBJ2-1 TRBV2
CASSIEGQGLTPLHF TGTGCCAGTAGTATAGAGGGACAGGGTTTGACACCCCTCCACTTT TRBD1 . TRBJ1-6 TRBV19
CASNPTHLSGEQFF TGTGCCAGCAACCCAACACACCTCTCGGGTGAGCAGTTCTTC . once TRBJ2-1 TRBV2
CASSQSYGLPSHEQYF TGTGCCAGCAGCCAATCCTACGGACTTCCATCCCACGAGCAGTACTTC . once TRBJ2-7 TRBV16
CASSLRDRNTEAFF TGTGCCAGCAGCCTCCGGGACAGGAACACTGAAGCTTTCTTT TRBD1 . TRBJ1-1 TRBV5-5
CASRGTRNQPQHF TGTGCCAGCAGGGGGACACGAAATCAGCCCCAGCATTTT . . TRBJ1-5 TRBV6-5
CASITEFRPGGSDTDTQYF TGTGCCAGCATCACCGAATTCCGCCCGGGAGGGTCGGATACAGATACGCAGTATTTT TRBD2 . TRBJ2-3 TRBV7-9
CASSLQGARGYTF TGTGCCAGCAGCCTCCAGGGGGCGAGAGGCTACACCTTC TRBD1 . TRBJ1-2 TRBV7-3
CASSSGINTEAFF TGTGCCAGCAGCTCAGGGATAAACACTGAAGCTTTCTTT . . TRBJ1-1 TRBV5-4
CASSQDRSGGGRNTIYF TGCGCCAGCAGCCAAGATAGGTCAGGGGGCGGCCGGAACACCATATATTTT TRBD1 . TRBJ1-3 TRBV4-3